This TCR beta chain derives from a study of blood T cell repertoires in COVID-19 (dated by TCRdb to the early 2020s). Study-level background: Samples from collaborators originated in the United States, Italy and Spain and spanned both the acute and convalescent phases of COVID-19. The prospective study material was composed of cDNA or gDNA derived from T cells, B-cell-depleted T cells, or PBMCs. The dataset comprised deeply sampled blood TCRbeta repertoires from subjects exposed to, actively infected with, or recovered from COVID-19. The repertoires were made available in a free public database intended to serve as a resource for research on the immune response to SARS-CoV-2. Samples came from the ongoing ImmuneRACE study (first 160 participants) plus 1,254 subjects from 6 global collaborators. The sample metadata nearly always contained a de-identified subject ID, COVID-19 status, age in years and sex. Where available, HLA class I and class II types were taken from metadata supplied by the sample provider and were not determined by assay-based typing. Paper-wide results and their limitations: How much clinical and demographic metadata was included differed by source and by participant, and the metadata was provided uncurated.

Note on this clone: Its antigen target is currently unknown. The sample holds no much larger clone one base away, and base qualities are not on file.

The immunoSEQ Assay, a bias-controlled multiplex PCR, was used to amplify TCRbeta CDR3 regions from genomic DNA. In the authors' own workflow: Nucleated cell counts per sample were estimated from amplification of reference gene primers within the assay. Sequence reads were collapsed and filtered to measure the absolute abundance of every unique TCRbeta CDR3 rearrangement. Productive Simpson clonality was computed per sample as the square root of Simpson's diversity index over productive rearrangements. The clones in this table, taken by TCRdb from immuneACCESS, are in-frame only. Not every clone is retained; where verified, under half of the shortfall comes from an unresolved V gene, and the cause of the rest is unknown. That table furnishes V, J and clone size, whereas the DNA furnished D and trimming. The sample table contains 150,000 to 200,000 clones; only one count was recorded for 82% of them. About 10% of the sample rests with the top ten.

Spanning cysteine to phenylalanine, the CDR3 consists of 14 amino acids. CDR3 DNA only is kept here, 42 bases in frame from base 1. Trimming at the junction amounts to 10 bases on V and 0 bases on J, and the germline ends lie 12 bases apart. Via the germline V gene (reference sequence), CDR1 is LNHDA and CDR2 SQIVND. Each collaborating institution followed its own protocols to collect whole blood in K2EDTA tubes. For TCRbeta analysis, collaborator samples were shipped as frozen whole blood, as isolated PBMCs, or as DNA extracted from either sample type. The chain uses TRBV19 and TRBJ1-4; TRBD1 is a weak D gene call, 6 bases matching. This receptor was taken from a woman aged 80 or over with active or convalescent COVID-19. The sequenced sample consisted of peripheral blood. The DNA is TGTGCCACCCGAGGGGGATCAACTAATGAAAAACTGTTTTTT. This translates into CATRGGSTNEKLFF.